One sample yielded the 29 T cell receptor beta chains listed below, sequenced in a study of CD8 T cells in Susac syndrome. The RNA input was roughly 0.45 to 1 ug, and it was reverse transcribed with random hexamers. TCRdb processed the immunoSEQ multiplex PCR reads anew with MiXCR; each CDR3 protein has one entry. Found here are around 140,000 distinct CDR3 sequences, about 95% of them singletons; the top ten hold roughly 0.15%. Sequenced input: CD4+ T cells from PBMCs. These receptors were collected from a human donor with Susac syndrome.

The chain employs TRBV4-1 and TRBJ2-6; TRBD1 agrees at 8 bases. Per germline, CDR1 MGHRA and CDR2 YSYEKL. There are 17 residues in the CDR3. The V segment lost 5 bases and the J segment 4 bases; nucleotides outside the gene matches: 10. The CDR3 DNA reads as TGCGCCAGCAGCACTCGACAGGGGTCTGGGGGGGCCAACGTCCTGACTTTC. It yields the protein CASSTRQGSGGANVLTF.

The chain recombines TRBV6-5 with TRBJ2-1, with TRBD2 matching over 8 bases. CDR1 and CDR2 from the germline V gene are MNHEY and SVGAGI. J was trimmed by 0 bases and V by 0 bases; bases with no gene match: 4. This CDR3 region has 17 residues. The CDR3 is CASSYSRAGASYNEQFF. The CDR3 nucleotides read TGTGCCAGCAGTTACTCGAGAGCGGGGGCCTCCTACAATGAGCAGTTCTTC.

This clonotype has just one count. The rearrangement uses TRBV5-6 and TRBJ1-2, with D perhaps TRBD1 (5 bases). Germline V lookup: CDR1 SGHDT, CDR2 YYEEEE. Trimming pared 3 bases from V and 8 bases from J, leaving 14 bases between. The CDR3 is 13 residues long. CDR3 sequence (DNA): TGTGCCAGCAGCTCCCCGGGGCCGGGGGGCTACACCTTC. It codes for CASSSPGPGGYTF.

V is TRBV29-1 and J is TRBJ2-6, with D hard to call. Trimming cost V 8 bases and J 1 base, with 6 bases left between them. Germline V CDR1 and CDR2: SQVTM, ANQGSEA. The CDR3 spans 12 residues. CDR3 protein: CSFVSGANVLTF. For the CDR3, the DNA is TGCAGCTTTGTTTCTGGGGCCAACGTCCTGACTTTC.

The chain links TRBV7-2 to TRBJ2-5; 7 bases map to TRBD2. The germline CDR1 and CDR2 sequences are SGHTA and FQGNSA. Germline trimming cut 1 base from V and 5 bases from J; bases unmatched to any gene: 10. This CDR3 comprises 16 residues. The CDR3 coding sequence is TGTGCCAGCAGCTTAGTACGGGGGAGGGCCTATGAGACCCAGTACTTC. This gives the protein CASSLVRGRAYETQYF.

The chain couples TRBV9 to TRBJ1-3, with D possibly TRBD1 on 5 matching bases. Per germline, CDR1 SGDLS and CDR2 YYNGEE. This CDR3 has 15 residues. V lost 5 bases, J lost 8 bases, and 20 bases lay in between. The CDR3 region is CASRDPGSPDDTIYF. DNA of the CDR3: TGTGCCAGCAGAGATCCAGGGTCACCCGACGACACCATATATTTT. The full variable domain, rest sourced from reference TRBV9 and TRBJ1-3, is DSGVTQTPKHLITATGQRVTLRCSPRSGDLSVYWYQQSLDQGLQFLIQYYNGEERAKGNILERFSAQQFPDLHSELNLSSLELGDSALYFCASRDPGSPDDTIYFGEGSWLTVV.

This sequence joins TRBV29-1 and TRBJ2-3; 8 bases agree with TRBD1. The CDR3 is made up of 14 amino acids. CDR1 SQVTM and CDR2 ANQGSEA come from the germline V gene. V lost 6 bases to trimming and J lost 2 bases; unmatched junction nucleotides: 7. Written as DNA, the CDR3 is TGCAGCGTGAGGACAGGGACCTTCACAGATACGCAGTATTTT. Translated, it gives CSVRTGTFTDTQYF.

The chain couples TRBV30 to TRBJ1-1; TRBD1 matches 10 bases. The germline V gene has CDR1 GTSNPN and CDR2 SVGIG (reference sequence). This CDR3 spans 14 amino acids. Trimming at V came to 2 bases and at J to 3 bases, leaving 3 bases not matched to a gene. The CDR3 coding sequence is TGTGCCTGGAGTCTAGACAGGGGGCACACTGAAGCTTTCTTT. Its translation is CAWSLDRGHTEAFF.

The chain has TRBV7-2 and TRBJ2-3; maybe TRBD1 (6 bases). This CDR3 is 12 amino acids long. The V end was cut by 1 base, the J end by 14 bases, with 13 bases between. Germline CDR1 reads SGHTA; CDR2 reads FQGNSA. This CDR3 reads CASSLVGGDGYF. In DNA form, the CDR3 reads TGTGCCAGCAGCTTAGTAGGGGGTGATGGGTATTTT. The full variable domain, completed using reference TRBV7-2 and TRBJ2-3, is GAGVSQSPSNKVTEKGKDVELRCDPISGHTALYWYRQSLGQGLEFLIYFQGNSAPDKSGLPSDRFSAERTGGSVSTLTIQRTQQEDSAVYLCASSLVGGDGYFGPGTRLTVL.

The chain employs TRBV6-2 or TRBV6-3 and TRBJ1-2; D ambiguous. The CDR3 covers 13 residues. Germline CDR1 and CDR2: MNHEY and SVGEGT. With 7 bases removed from V and 4 bases from J, the gap between germline ends came to 13 bases. The CDR3 DNA reads as TGTGCCAGCACCTTGGACCCAGGCTATGGCTACACCTTC. It codes for CASTLDPGYGYTF.

The chain combines TRBV12-5 with TRBJ2-3, with D hard to call. Trimming took 5 bases from V and 8 from J, leaving 11 bases between them. In germline, CDR1 is LGHNT, CDR2 FRNRAP. The CDR3 loop spans 12 amino acids. CDR3 region: CASGPPAGTQYF. CDR3 bases: TGTGCTAGTGGTCCTCCGGCAGGTACGCAGTATTTT.

This chain links TRBV30 with TRBJ2-3, with TRBD1 as a possible D gene (6 bases). Germline assignment: CDR1 GTSNPN and CDR2 SVGIG (reference sequence). V was trimmed by 7 bases and J by 5 bases, leaving 13 bases between them. This CDR3 is built from 12 residues. CDR3 DNA: TGTGCCTATGGACAGTCTGAAGATACGCAGTATTTT. Its protein product is CAYGQSEDTQYF.

The V and J genes are TRBV30 and TRBJ2-5, with D unclear. Trimming stripped 4 bases from V and 2 bases from J, with 11 bases between. CDR1 GTSNPN and CDR2 SVGIG come from the germline V gene (reference sequence). CDR3 size: 13 residues. The CDR3 loop reads CAWNQQSQETQYF. In nucleotides, the CDR3 is TGTGCCTGGAATCAACAGTCTCAAGAGACCCAGTACTTC.

This clonotype has just one count. V usage is TRBV28 and J usage is TRBJ2-6; D gene uncertain. The germline gives CDR1 MDHEN, CDR2 SYDVKM. V was trimmed by 3 bases and J by 1 base, leaving 7 bases between them. The CDR3 contains 15 residues. CDR3 nucleotides: TGTGCCAGCAGTTTCTGGGGATCTGGGGCCAACGTCCTGACTTTC. As protein: CASSFWGSGANVLTF. Together with reference TRBV28 and TRBJ2-6, the CDR3 gives the full variable domain: DVKVTQSSRYLVKRTGEKVFLECVQDMDHENMFWYRQDPGLGLRLIYFSYDVKMKEKGDIPEGYSVSREKKERFSLILESASTNQTSMYLCASSFWGSGANVLTFGAGSRLTVL.

The chain has TRBV6-2 or TRBV6-3 and TRBJ1-2; D uncertain. This CDR3 spans 12 amino acids. Trimming took 3 bases from V and 6 from J, leaving 8 bases between them. Germline-derived CDR1 and CDR2 are MNHEY and SVGEGT. CDR3 DNA: TGTGCCAGCAGTTATTCTGGGAATGGCTACACCTTC. Its translation: CASSYSGNGYTF.

The chain joins TRBV12-3 or TRBV12-4 to TRBJ2-1; D gene uncertain. V lost 6 bases to trimming and J lost 4 bases, with 7 bases between them. The CDR3 extends over 12 amino acids. The CDR3 region is CASSPQYNEQFF. The CDR3 nucleotides are TGTGCCAGCAGCCCACAGTACAATGAGCAGTTCTTC.

V is TRBV12-3 or TRBV12-4 and J is TRBJ2-7; D is uncertain. V dropped 2 bases and J dropped 0 bases, with 8 bases sitting between them. The CDR3 runs to 14 residues. CDR3 nucleotide sequence: TGTGCCAGCAGTTTACCCCCACACTCCTACGAGCAGTACTTC. Its translation: CASSLPPHSYEQYF.

The chain recombines TRBV6-5 with TRBJ1-2; TRBD1 aligns across 8 bases. The V and J ends lost 4 bases and 8 bases, in that order; junction bases with no gene match: 9. Per the germline V gene, CDR1 is MNHEY and CDR2 is SVGAGI. The CDR3 spans 14 residues. CDR3 DNA sequence: TGTGCCAGCAGTTCCCCGTGGACAGGGAACGGCTACACCTTC. Translating it yields CASSSPWTGNGYTF.

CDR3 DNA: TGCGCCAGCAGCCCCTCCGGGACAGGGACTGAAGCTTTCTTT. Protein sequence: CASSPSGTGTEAFF. This sequence joins TRBV5-1 and TRBJ1-1; TRBD1 matches at 9 bases. V was pared by 4 bases and J by 5 bases, with 6 bases of the junction left unmatched. The CDR3 spans 14 residues. CDR1 is SGHRS, CDR2 YFSETQ, per germline.

The rearrangement joins TRBV29-1 to TRBJ2-2; TRBD1 aligns across 9 bases. V shed 2 bases and J 7 bases; nucleotides not matched to a gene: 5. The CDR3 is 14 residues long. Germline CDR1 reads SQVTM; CDR2 reads ANQGSEA. The CDR3 DNA reads as TGCAGCGTTGAAAAGACAGGGGGTTACGGGGAGCTGTTTTTT. Residues: CSVEKTGGYGELFF.

The chain combines TRBV30 with TRBJ1-1; D is undetermined. The CDR3 sequence is 14 residues long. The germline V gene has CDR1 GTSNPN and CDR2 SVGIG (reference sequence). Trimming removed 1 base at V and 2 bases at J, with 11 bases between. The CDR3 is CAWSDPGANTEAFF. The CDR3 nucleotides read TGTGCCTGGAGTGACCCTGGAGCTAACACTGAAGCTTTCTTT.

This chain joins TRBV7-3 and TRBJ2-1, with 7 bases lining up with TRBD1. This CDR3 region has 14 residues. Germline V gene lookup returns CDR1 SGHTA and CDR2 FQGTGA. The V gene end was trimmed by 5 bases and the J gene end by 6 bases; junction bases not matched to a gene: 7. CDR3 DNA sequence: TGTGCCAGCAGCGCATACAGGGGTCGCAATGAGCAGTTCTTC. This codes for CASSAYRGRNEQFF.

This chain links TRBV15 with TRBJ2-3; TRBD1 agrees at 7 bases. This CDR3 is built from 14 residues. The V segment lost 7 bases and the J segment 5 bases; nucleotides outside the gene matches: 9. The germline CDR1 and CDR2 sequences are LNHNV and YYDKDF (reference sequence). In DNA, the CDR3 is TGTGCCACCAACAGGGGACGGGGCGAAGATACGCAGTATTTT. This codes for CATNRGRGEDTQYF. The variable domain in full, completed from reference TRBV15 and TRBJ2-3, reads DAMVIQNPRYQVTQFGKPVTLSCSQTLNHNVMYWYQQKSSQAPKLLFHYYDKDFNNEADTPDNFQSRRPNTSFCFLDIRSPGLGDTAMYLCATNRGRGEDTQYFGPGTRLTVL.

CDR3 loop: CSATRTAQETQYF. The CDR3 region has the DNA TGCAGTGCTACTCGGACGGCCCAAGAGACCCAGTACTTC. V gene TRBV20-1 combines with J gene TRBJ2-5; no clear D. The germline V gene has CDR1 DFQATT and CDR2 SNEGSKA (reference sequence). Trimming took off 4 bases at V and 1 base at J, with 10 bases between the two ends. CDR3 length equals 13 residues.

The V gene is TRBV19, the J gene TRBJ2-7; tentatively, D is TRBD1 (5 bases). Looked up from germline, CDR1 is LNHDA and CDR2 is SQIVND (reference sequence). Between the trimmed V and J ends, which lost 10 bases and 1 base, there was a span of 8 bases. The CDR3 consists of 11 residues. CDR3 in DNA: TGTGCCACCAGGGATTCCTACGAGCAGTACTTC. Residues: CATRDSYEQYF.

The V gene is TRBV7-9, the J gene TRBJ2-3; D is ambiguous. CDR1 is SEHNR, CDR2 FQNEAQ, per germline (reference sequence). The CDR3 length is 13 residues. The ends were cut back, 2 bases at V and 3 bases at J, with 6 bases in the middle. The DNA for the CDR3 is TGTGCCAGCAGCTTAACCTGGACAGATACGCAGTATTTT. It codes for CASSLTWTDTQYF.

The chain employs TRBV5-1 and TRBJ2-7; D may correspond to TRBD1 or TRBD2 (6 bases each). The germline CDR1 and CDR2 sequences are SGHRS and YFSETQ. V was trimmed by 4 bases and J by 5 bases, leaving 16 bases between them. CDR3 length equals 14 residues. Written as DNA, the CDR3 is TGCGCCAGCAGCCCCAAATCGGGGGCAGACGAGCAGTACTTC. Protein sequence: CASSPKSGADEQYF.

The chain couples TRBV28 to TRBJ1-5; possibly TRBD1 for D (5 bases). Trimming stripped 5 bases from V and 7 bases from J, with 18 bases between. Germline CDR1 and CDR2: MDHEN and SYDVKM. The CDR3 is 15 residues long. CDR3 coding DNA: TGTGCCAGCAGTGCCCCGGGACGGGGCCAGCAGCCCCAGCATTTT. Translation: CASSAPGRGQQPQHF.

The chain combines TRBV24-1 with TRBJ1-1, with D possibly being TRBD1 (6 bases). With 5 bases removed from V and 2 bases from J, the gap between germline ends came to 11 bases. CDR1 KGHDR and CDR2 SFDVKD come from the germline V gene. This CDR3 spans 14 amino acids. The CDR3 loop reads CATSANRANTEAFF. The CDR3 region has the DNA TGTGCCACCAGTGCAAACAGGGCTAACACTGAAGCTTTCTTT.